A selection of T cell receptor beta chains follows, all from one sample in a study of T cells in localized non-small cell lung cancer. Data came from immunoSEQ multiplex PCR; TCRdb stores just in-frame clones and leaves some out. The sample has roughly 20,000 clones, around nine tenths seen once. The source was peripheral blood, collected before any cancer treatment. The source of these receptors is a male donor older than 55 with stage I squamous cell lung carcinoma. The CDR3 runs from the conserved cysteine through the conserved F or W. A D gene is named only where the DNA matches it firmly. A row's size may be missing; if present it is once, few, many or a size class.

TRBD1,TRBJ2-7,-,TRBV6-6,CASGLTGGLYEQYF,TGTGCCAGCGGGTTAACAGGGGGCCTCTACGAGCAGTACTTC
TRBD2,TRBJ2-3,-,TRBV5-4,CASSVTSGGYADTQYF,TGTGCCAGCAGCGTAACTAGCGGGGGGTACGCAGATACGCAGTATTTT
-,TRBJ2-5,-,TRBV21-1,CASSGRTGTQETQYF,TGTGCCAGCAGCGGGCGGACAGGGACACAAGAGACCCAGTACTTC
-,TRBJ2-3,-,TRBV5-1,CASSLDTDTQYF,TGCGCCAGCAGCTTGGATACAGATACGCAGTATTTT
-,TRBJ1-6,-,TRBV28,CASSSQSYNSPLHF,TGTGCCAGCAGTTCACAGAGCTATAATTCACCCCTCCACTTT
-,TRBJ1-6,-,TRBV14,CASSQGPGQSPLHF,TGTGCCAGCAGCCAGGGGCCGGGGCAATCACCCCTCCACTTT
TRBD1,TRBJ1-5,once,TRBV6-6,CASSSTGRDNQPQHF,TGTGCCAGCTCGTCGACAGGGCGGGACAATCAGCCCCAGCATTTT
-,TRBJ2-1,once,TRBV6-1,CASSLIANEQFF,TGTGCCAGCAGTTTAATAGCAAATGAGCAGTTCTTC
-,TRBJ2-6,-,TRBV6-1,CASSESRPSGANVLTF,TGTGCCAGCAGTGAAAGTCGGCCGTCTGGGGCCAACGTCCTGACTTTC
-,TRBJ2-1,-,TRBV19,CASSSLSSYNEQFF,TGTGCCAGTAGTTCCCTTAGCTCCTACAATGAGCAGTTCTTC
TRBD1,TRBJ1-1,-,TRBV30,CAWDSGLNTEAFF,TGTGCGTGGGACAGCGGTCTGAACACTGAAGCTTTCTTT
-,TRBJ1-5,-,TRBV5-5,CASSLGANQPQHF,TGTGCCAGCAGCTTGGGTGCAAATCAGCCCCAGCATTTT
-,TRBJ2-5,-,TRBV5-4,CASSLDGLGETQYF,TGTGCCAGCAGCTTGGATGGTCTGGGGGAGACCCAGTACTTC
-,TRBJ2-2,-,TRBV6-5,CASSSNLVTGELFF,TGTGCCAGCAGCTCAAATCTGGTCACCGGGGAGCTGTTTTTT
-,TRBJ1-2,-,TRBV5-1,CASSLDSRSNYGYTF,TGCGCCAGCAGCTTAGACAGCCGCTCTAACTATGGCTACACCTTC
-,TRBJ1-4,-,TRBV28,CASSLGTLSEKLFF,TGTGCCAGCAGTTTAGGGACCCTCAGTGAAAAACTGTTTTTT
-,TRBJ1-3,-,TRBV5-1,CASSLGGAGNTIYF,TGCGCCAGCAGCCTAGGGGGGGCTGGAAACACCATATATTTT
TRBD2,TRBJ2-3,-,TRBV2,CASCELAGGSTDTQYF,TGTGCCAGCTGCGAACTAGCGGGGGGGAGCACAGATACGCAGTATTTT
-,TRBJ2-5,-,TRBV5-1,CASSYREETQYF,TGCGCCAGCAGCTACCGGGAAGAGACCCAGTACTTC
TRBD2,TRBJ2-3,-,TRBV10-3,CAISPIAGGNTDTQYF,TGTGCCATCAGCCCAATAGCGGGGGGGAACACAGATACGCAGTATTTT
TRBD1,TRBJ2-7,-,TRBV6-5,CASSVGQGYNEQYF,TGTGCCAGCAGTGTGGGACAGGGGTACAACGAGCAGTACTTC
-,TRBJ1-2,once,TRBV11-1,CASSFTETNYGYTF,TGTGCCAGCAGCTTTACGGAGACTAACTATGGCTACACCTTC
TRBD1,TRBJ1-1,-,TRBV19,CASALGTGENTEAFF,TGTGCCAGTGCCCTAGGGACAGGGGAGAACACTGAAGCTTTCTTT
-,TRBJ1-1,-,TRBV6-6,CASSYSERRDTEAFF,TGTGCCAGCAGTTACTCGGAAAGGAGGGACACTGAAGCTTTCTTT
TRBD1,TRBJ2-1,-,TRBV27,CASSPRGNNNEQFF,TGTGCCAGCAGTCCCAGGGGGAACAACAATGAGCAGTTCTTC
-,TRBJ2-1,-,TRBV30,CAWSQGGVQIYNEQFF,TGTGCCTGGAGTCAAGGAGGCGTACAGATTTACAATGAGCAGTTCTTC
-,TRBJ2-5,-,TRBV5-1,CASSLVPGETQYF,TGCGCCAGCAGCTTGGTCCCAGGGGAGACCCAGTACTTC
TRBD2,TRBJ2-7,-,TRBV30,CAWRPLAGVEQYF,TGTGCCTGGAGACCACTAGCGGGGGTTGAGCAGTACTTC
-,TRBJ1-2,-,TRBV7-6,CASSSGPRQRGNYGYTF,TGTGCCAGCAGCTCCGGACCAAGACAGAGGGGTAACTATGGCTACACCTTC
TRBD1,TRBJ2-1,-,TRBV7-2,CASSLRTGWNEQFF,TGTGCCAGCAGCCTGCGGACAGGGTGGAATGAGCAGTTCTTC
-,TRBJ2-2,-,TRBV7-3,CASSPQGGGTGELFF,TGTGCCAGCAGCCCACAGGGAGGAGGCACCGGGGAGCTGTTTTTT
-,TRBJ1-2,-,TRBV5-1,CASTNGGRNGYTF,TGCGCCAGCACAAACGGGGGGCGGAATGGCTACACCTTC
TRBD1,TRBJ1-5,-,TRBV19,CASSIGTGRSNQPQHF,TGTGCCAGTAGTATAGGGACAGGTAGGAGCAATCAGCCCCAGCATTTT
-,TRBJ2-7,-,TRBV20-1,CSASVRGEQYF,TGCAGTGCTAGCGTAAGAGGCGAGCAGTACTTC
-,TRBJ2-6,-,TRBV19,CASTGGTGSSGANVLTF,TGTGCCAGTACAGGGGGGACGGGGAGCTCTGGGGCCAACGTCCTGACTTTC
TRBD1,TRBJ2-1,-,TRBV5-1,CASSLAGQIVFGNEQFF,TGCGCCAGCAGCTTGGCGGGACAGATAGTTTTTGGCAATGAGCAGTTCTTC
-,TRBJ2-6,-,TRBV28,CATRYSGANVLTF,TGTGCCACCCGGTACTCTGGGGCCAACGTCCTGACTTTC
-,TRBJ2-7,once,TRBV7-8,CASSLAGTLLTYEQYF,TGTGCCAGCAGCTTAGCAGGTACACTCCTTACCTACGAGCAGTACTTC